The source of this TCR beta chain is a study of shared clonotypes between healthy human individuals. Findings of the study overall: Few donors limited the genetic and exposure-history diversity represented. Sampling included only blood; tissue repertoires likely differ.

Assay: immunoSEQ multiplex PCR; the TCRdb copy retains only in-frame clones and omits some. The sample yields under 120,000 clones, approximately 65% seen once. The CDR3 has 12 residues. Germline values: CDR1 SGHRS, CDR2 YFSETQ. V lost 0 bases, J lost 4 bases, and 3 bases lay in between. Comment on this clone: The antigen remains undetermined.

The sequenced sample consisted of memory CD8+ T cells sorted from blood. Documented subset: CD45RO+ cells pooled with CCR7-negative TemRA cells. J is TRBJ2-3 and V is TRBV5-1, with no clear D. The receptor was derived from a woman under 40 in good health. CDR3 region: CASSLVSDTQYF. In DNA form, the CDR3 reads TGCGCCAGCAGCTTGGTATCAGATACGCAGTATTTT.